This T cell receptor beta chain was observed in a study of T cells in tumors after PD-1 blockade. This CDR3 has 13 amino acids. The V and J ends lost 5 bases and 3 bases, in that order; junction bases with no gene match: 3. Germline V gives CDR1 MNHEY, CDR2 SVGEGT. A word on this clone: Its antigen is not known.

The study, taken as a whole, reports: Blood contained about 40% of the tumor's TCR clonotypes.

Tumor or blood genomic DNA was sequenced, with inputs of about 550 ng to 6,004 ng. The repertoire was sequenced with immunoSEQ multiplex PCR; TCRdb's copy has only in-frame clones and lacks some. The sample records approximately 30,000 clones, approximately 73% being singletons. The chain recombines TRBV6-2 or TRBV6-3 with TRBJ1-2, with 7 bases fitting TRBD1. The sequence derives from a human donor with basal cell carcinoma. The source material was PBMCs, sampled after anti-PD-1 treatment. This CDR3 reads CASSNRGDYGYTF. DNA of the CDR3: TGTGCCAGCAGTAACAGGGGTGACTATGGCTACACCTTC.